The 2 T cell receptor beta chains in this list originate from one sample, sequenced in a study of T-cell memory formation after mild COVID-19 (dated by TCRdb to the early 2020s). Libraries were constructed by 5' RACE. Sequencing relied on an Illumina NovaSeq 6000. Through fastp at Q25 and MiXCR, TCRdb rebuilt clones from the public reads, retaining in-frame beta chains. Rows with one shared CDR3 protein collapse into an entry with the most common genes and DNA. Within this sample are 250,000 to 350,000 distinct CDR3 sequences, with approximately 15% of them counted one time only. Roughly 22% of the sample is held by the ten biggest clonotypes. The sample consisted of PBMCs or a T cell subset sorted from them (not recorded which). The receptors were gathered from a man between 18 and 29 years old who had mild COVID-19 (a few samples of this study predate the infection). The sample titles of this study are shuffled in the database, so cell type and time point are left out; the donor was told from shared clones.

The chain carries TRBV9 and TRBJ2-5, with 8 positions matching TRBD1. This CDR3 is built from 15 residues. Trimming at V came to 4 bases and at J to 5 bases, leaving 10 bases not matched to a gene. The germline gives CDR1 SGDLS, CDR2 YYNGEE. The CDR3 loop is CASSPPSRGHETQYF. CDR3 coding DNA: TGTGCCAGCAGCCCGCCATCCAGGGGGCATGAGACCCAGTACTTC.

This clonotype was detected a few times. The CDR3 DNA sequence: TGTGCCAGCAGCTTGACGCTCACTGAAGCTTTCTTT. Protein product: CASSLTLTEAFF. The rearrangement uses TRBV5-5 and TRBJ1-1; D ambiguous. The CDR3 consists of 12 residues. Germline CDR1 and CDR2: SGHKS and YYEKEE (reference sequence). The V end was cut by 1 base, the J end by 4 bases, with 5 bases between.